This TCR beta chain is from a study of blood T cells in healthy people across ages. V lost 3 bases to trimming and J lost 4 bases, with 13 bases between them. Per germline, CDR1 LNHNV and CDR2 YYDKDF (reference sequence). The CDR3 covers 14 residues. Through a sample-barcoded 5' primer and a J-beta primer mix, a second PCR was run for about 7 to 12 cycles. From the 5' RACE reads, TCRdb called clonotypes with MiXCR, one entry per CDR3 protein. The table lists under 850,000 distinct CDR3 sequences, under 40% of them singletons, with approximately 13% in the top ten. Input material: blood. The sequence came from a man aged 18 to 29 in good health. J is TRBJ2-7 and V is TRBV15; a possible D gene is TRBD1 (6 bases). The CDR3: CATSSGGAPYEQYF. CDR3 coding DNA: TGTGCCACCAGCAGTGGGGGCGCACCGTACGAGCAGTACTTC.